This T cell receptor (beta chain) was documented in a study of blood T cell repertoires in COVID-19. The overall study: There were acute and convalescent COVID-19 samples, and they came from the United States, Italy and Spain. Sources were T cells, B-cell-depleted T cells, or PBMCs; the material itself was cDNA or gDNA.

As handled by the study authors: Reference gene primer amplification yielded estimated nucleated cell counts. Assay: immunoSEQ multiplex PCR; the TCRdb copy retains only in-frame clones and omits some. The DNA was the basis for D and trimming; V, J and clone size are from that table. The sample lists 390,000 or so clones, around 91% occurring once. CDR1 and CDR2 (germline): SGHVS, FQNEAQ. The V and J ends lost 4 bases and 4 bases, in that order; junction bases with no gene match: 9. The length of the CDR3 is 17 residues. The receptor was isolated from a man aged 18 to 29 with active or convalescent COVID-19. This chain joins TRBV7-8 and TRBJ2-2; 10 bases map to TRBD2. Sequenced sample: peripheral blood. For the CDR3, the DNA is TGTGCCAGCAGCTGGAAAAAGCGGGGGGGCCCCACCGGGGAGCTGTTTTTT. Protein sequence: CASSWKKRGGPTGELFF.